This TCR beta chain was captured by sequencing in a study of blood T cell repertoires in COVID-19. Assay used: immunoSEQ multiplex PCR; TCRdb lists only in-frame clones, some missing. The sample shows over 450,000 clones, 85% to 90% of them seen only once. This CDR3 is built from 13 residues. Germline V CDR1 and CDR2: SGHAT, FQNNGV. Trimming took 5 bases from V and 2 from J, leaving 9 bases between them. The TCR comes from a woman aged 45-59 years with COVID-19, enrolled during active disease. The specimen was peripheral blood. The chain uses TRBV11-2 and TRBJ2-5; D is unresolved. CDR3 in DNA: TGTGCCAGCAGCCTACAGCAACAAGAGACCCAGTACTTC. Translated: CASSLQQQETQYF. Drawing the rest from reference TRBV11-2 and TRBJ2-5, the complete variable domain is EAGVAQSPRYKIIEKRQSVAFWCNPISGHATLYWYQQILGQGPKLLIQFQNNGVVDDSQLPKDRFSAERLKGVDSTLKIQPAKLEDSAVYLCASSLQQQETQYFGPGTRLLVL.